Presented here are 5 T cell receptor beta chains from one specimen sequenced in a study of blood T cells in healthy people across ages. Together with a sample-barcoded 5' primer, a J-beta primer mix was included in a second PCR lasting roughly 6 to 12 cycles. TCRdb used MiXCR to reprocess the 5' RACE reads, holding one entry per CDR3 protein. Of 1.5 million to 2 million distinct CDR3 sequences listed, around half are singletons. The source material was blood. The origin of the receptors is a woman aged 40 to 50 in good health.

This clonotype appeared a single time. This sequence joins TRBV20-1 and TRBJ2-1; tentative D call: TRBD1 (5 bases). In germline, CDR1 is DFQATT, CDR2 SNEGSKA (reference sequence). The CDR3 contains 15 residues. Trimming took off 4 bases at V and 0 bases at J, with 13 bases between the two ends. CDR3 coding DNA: TGCAGTGCTAAGGACAACCGGCCCTCCTACAATGAGCAGTTCTTC. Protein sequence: CSAKDNRPSYNEQFF.

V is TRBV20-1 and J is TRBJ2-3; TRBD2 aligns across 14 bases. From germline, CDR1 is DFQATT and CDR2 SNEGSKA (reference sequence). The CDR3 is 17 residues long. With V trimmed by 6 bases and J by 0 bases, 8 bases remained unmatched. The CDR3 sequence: CSAPGLAGDLSTDTQYF. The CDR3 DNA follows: TGCAGTGCACCGGGACTAGCGGGGGACCTTAGCACAGATACGCAGTATTTT.

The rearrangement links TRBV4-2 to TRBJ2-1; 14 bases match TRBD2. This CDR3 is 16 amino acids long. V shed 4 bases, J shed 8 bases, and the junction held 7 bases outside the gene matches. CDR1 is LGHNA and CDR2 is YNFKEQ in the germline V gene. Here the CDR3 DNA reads TGTGCCAGCAGCCGCTCCGGGACTAGCGGGGGCTATGAGCAGTTCTTC. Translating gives CASSRSGTSGGYEQFF.

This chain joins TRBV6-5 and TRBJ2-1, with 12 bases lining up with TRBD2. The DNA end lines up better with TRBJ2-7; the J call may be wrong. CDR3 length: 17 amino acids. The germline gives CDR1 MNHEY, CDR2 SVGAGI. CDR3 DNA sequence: TGTGCCAGCAGTTTGACTAGCGGGGGTGCGTCCTACAATGAGCAGTACTTC. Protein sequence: CASSLTSGGASYNEQYF.

The CDR3 nucleotides are TGTGCCAGCAGTTTCGCGCCAAACAGGTTGGGTGAGCAGTTCTTC. Residues: CASSFAPNRLGEQFF. The chain recombines TRBV28 with TRBJ2-1, with D perhaps TRBD1 (5 bases). The germline V gene encodes CDR1 MDHEN and CDR2 SYDVKM. The V end was cut by 3 bases, the J end by 9 bases, with 18 bases between. The CDR3 length is 15 residues.